Below are 31 T cell receptor beta chains sequenced from a single sample in a study of early T cells in non-severe SARS-CoV-2 infection. One entry per CDR3 protein, called by TCRdb with MiXCR from the 5' RACE reads. The sample contains about 55,000 distinct CDR3 sequences, about 6.1% of which appear only once. The source material was whole blood, sampled at baseline. The receptors stem from an adult who was a healthcare worker with PCR-confirmed SARS-CoV-2 infection or an uninfected control (not recorded which).

This clonotype showed up many times. The V gene is TRBV12-3 or TRBV12-4, the J gene TRBJ2-1, with D possibly TRBD1 on 5 matching bases. The CDR3 loop spans 14 amino acids. The V and J ends lost 2 bases and 8 bases respectively, with 13 bases between them. In DNA form, the CDR3 reads TGTGCCAGCAGTTTAATGACAGCTGGGGATGAGCAGTTCTTC. Its protein is CASSLMTAGDEQFF.

The rearrangement uses TRBV7-2 and TRBJ1-1, with TRBD1 as a possible D gene (6 bases). The CDR3 totals 14 residues. The V and J ends lost 5 bases and 1 base respectively, with 11 bases between them. Germline CDR1 SGHTA, CDR2 FQGNSA. The CDR3 DNA follows: TGTGCCAGCAGCCCCGGACAGAGGAACACTGAAGCTTTCTTT. Translating it yields CASSPGQRNTEAFF.

The V call is TRBV20-1, the J call TRBJ2-7, with unresolved D. The germline V gene encodes CDR1 DFQATT and CDR2 SNEGSKA (reference sequence). The V gene lost 1 base and the J gene lost 7 bases, with 17 bases spanning the gap. The CDR3 is 14 residues long. This CDR3 reads CSARVNNSPQEQYF. For the CDR3, the DNA is TGCAGTGCTAGAGTAAATAACAGTCCGCAGGAGCAGTACTTC.

This clonotype was picked up many times. The chain employs TRBV28 and TRBJ1-5, with D maybe TRBD1 (5 bases). Germline-derived CDR1 and CDR2 are MDHEN and SYDVKM. The CDR3 has 15 amino acids. Trimming left V 6 bases short and J 5 bases short, with 17 bases between. The CDR3 coding sequence is TGTGCCAGCAGAGCTCAGGGTAACGGCGATCAGCCCCAGCATTTT. Encoded protein: CASRAQGNGDQPQHF.

This clonotype was recorded many times. The chain uses TRBV28 and TRBJ2-5; 8 positions agree with TRBD2. The V and J ends lost 6 bases and 5 bases, in that order; junction bases with no gene match: 8. The CDR3 runs 14 residues. Germline V gene lookup returns CDR1 MDHEN and CDR2 SYDVKM. DNA for the CDR3: TGTGCCAGCAGGCTATCGGGGGGGCGGGAGACCCAGTACTTC. It is translated as CASRLSGGRETQYF.

The V and J genes are TRBV28 and TRBJ1-1; D uncertain. CDR3 length: 13 amino acids. Germline V gene data show CDR1 as MDHEN and CDR2 as SYDVKM. V was cut by 0 bases and J by 11 bases, with 13 bases left in between. In DNA form, the CDR3 reads TGTGCCAGCAGTTTATGGGACGGATGGAAGGCTTTCTTT. As protein: CASSLWDGWKAFF.

This clonotype has a handful of counts. V usage is TRBV7-9 and J usage is TRBJ1-1; D perhaps matches TRBD1 (6 bases). The CDR3 consists of 15 residues. CDR1 is SEHNR and CDR2 is FQNEAQ in the germline V gene (reference sequence). V was clipped by 5 bases and J by 0 bases, with 13 bases between them. The DNA of the CDR3 is TGTGCCAGCAGCAGCCGGGACAACATGAACACTGAAGCTTTCTTT. This gives the protein CASSSRDNMNTEAFF.

The genes are TRBV5-1 and TRBJ1-1; D is undetermined. The V end was cut by 4 bases, the J end by 4 bases, with 14 bases between. Looked up from germline, CDR1 is SGHRS and CDR2 is YFSETQ. There are 14 residues in the CDR3. For the CDR3, the DNA is TGCGCCAGCAGCCCCACAATCCCGGGCACTGAAGCTTTCTTT. It specifies CASSPTIPGTEAFF.

This clonotype was counted at least ten times. This chain uses TRBV14 with TRBJ1-5; 7 nucleotides line up with TRBD1. The germline V gene has CDR1 SGHDN and CDR2 FVKESK. CDR3 length: 13 residues. After removal of 4 bases from V and 7 bases from J, the junction contained 4 bases not matched to a gene. The CDR3 spells CASSPDREQPQHF. CDR3 sequence (DNA): TGTGCCAGCAGCCCCGACAGGGAACAGCCCCAGCATTTT. The complete variable domain, with remaining parts taken from reference TRBV14 and TRBJ1-5, reads EAGVTQFPSHSVIEKGQTVTLRCDPISGHDNLYWYRRVMGKEIKFLLHFVKESKQDESGMPNNRFLAERTGGTYSTLKVQPAELEDSGVYFCASSPDREQPQHFGDGTRLSIL.

This clonotype was seen ten or more times. Here the CDR3 DNA reads TGCGCCAGCAGGCCCGTGCTTGGGGACCACGAGCAGTACTTC. Its protein product is CASRPVLGDHEQYF. V is TRBV5-1 and J is TRBJ2-7, with D perhaps being TRBD1 or TRBD2 (5 bases each). Germline V lookup: CDR1 SGHRS, CDR2 YFSETQ. The CDR3 runs 14 residues. V shed 5 bases and J shed 5 bases, with 17 bases lying between them.

The genes are TRBV20-1 and TRBJ2-6, with 8 nucleotides matching TRBD1. Germline V gives CDR1 DFQATT, CDR2 SNEGSKA (reference sequence). This CDR3 contains 15 residues. With V trimmed by 4 bases and J by 0 bases, 2 bases remained unmatched. The DNA for the CDR3 is TGCAGTGCTAACGACAGGGGCTCTGGGGCCAACGTCCTGACTTTC. Residues: CSANDRGSGANVLTF.

The chain has TRBV29-1 and TRBJ1-2; D possibly corresponds to TRBD1 (5 bases). This CDR3 is built from 13 residues. V gave up 7 bases and J gave up 5 bases, with 17 bases separating them. CDR1 SQVTM and CDR2 ANQGSEA come from the germline V gene. For the CDR3, the DNA is TGCAGCGCCCTAGGTGGGGGTGTTTATGGCTACACCTTC. This gives the protein CSALGGGVYGYTF.

This clonotype was seen just once. The chain recombines TRBV2 with TRBJ2-1; 8 nucleotides line up with TRBD2. V lost 6 bases and J lost 0; bases outside the gene matches: 10. CDR1 SNHLY and CDR2 FYNNEI come from the germline V gene. The CDR3 is 17 residues long. The CDR3 reads CASSDGLAESSYNEQFF. Written as DNA, the CDR3 is TGTGCCAGCAGCGACGGACTAGCCGAAAGCTCCTACAATGAGCAGTTCTTC. Looking up the rest from reference TRBV2 and TRBJ2-1 gives the full variable domain: EPEVTQTPSHQVTQMGQEVILRCVPISNHLYFYWYRQILGQKVEFLVSFYNNEISEKSEIFDDQFSVERPDGSNFTLKIRSTKLEDSAMYFCASSDGLAESSYNEQFFGPGTRLTVL.

This clonotype was counted many times. The V and J genes are TRBV12-3 or TRBV12-4 and TRBJ1-1; D ambiguous. V shed 6 bases and J shed 5 bases, with 7 bases lying between them. The CDR3 extends over 11 amino acids. The CDR3 DNA follows: TGTGCCAGCAGGACGGGGACTGAAGCTTTCTTT. Its protein is CASRTGTEAFF.

This clonotype was counted a few times. Here the CDR3 DNA reads TGTGCCAGCAGCCCCACCCGGGGGGGGGCATCCAATGAGCAGTTCTTC. This gives the protein CASSPTRGGASNEQFF. The genes are TRBV4-2 and TRBJ2-1, with 8 bases fitting TRBD2. Germline CDR1 is LGHNA and CDR2 is YNFKEQ. V shed 4 bases, J shed 6 bases, and the junction held 11 bases outside the gene matches. The CDR3 has 16 residues.

With regard to this clonotype: This sequence may be a read error, since a much larger clone differs from it by one base. This sequence joins TRBV9 and TRBJ1-2, with TRBD1 matching 8 bases. V dropped 0 bases and J dropped 7; count of bases not matched to a gene: 11. The length of the CDR3 is 16 residues. The germline V gene encodes CDR1 SGDLS and CDR2 YYNGEE. CDR3: CASSVGGTGPSGGYTF. CDR3 coding DNA: TGTGCCAGCAGCGTAGGCGGGACAGGCCCTTCTGGTGGCTACACCTTC.

This clonotype was counted many times. The chain joins TRBV7-2 to TRBJ2-5; 12 bases line up with TRBD2. Germline V gene lookup returns CDR1 SGHTA and CDR2 FQGNSA. The CDR3 is made up of 16 amino acids. J lost 0 bases, V lost 5 bases, and 4 bases had no gene match. CDR3 residues: CASSPGLAGYQETQYF. CDR3 sequence (DNA): TGTGCCAGCAGCCCCGGACTAGCGGGGTACCAAGAGACCCAGTACTTC.

This clonotype has a count of ten or more. The chain couples TRBV7-9 to TRBJ1-1; possibly TRBD1 for D (5 bases). Germline V gene sequence: CDR1 SEHNR, CDR2 FQNEAQ (reference sequence). V lost 1 base, J lost 6 bases, and 9 bases lay in between. This CDR3 has 13 amino acids. CDR3 sequence: CASSLGGDAEAFF. DNA for the CDR3: TGTGCCAGCAGCTTAGGCGGGGACGCTGAAGCTTTCTTT.

The chain recombines TRBV28 with TRBJ1-6, with TRBD1 as a possible D gene (6 bases). Germline values: CDR1 MDHEN, CDR2 SYDVKM. The V end was cut by 5 bases, the J end by 0 bases, with 8 bases between. The CDR3 has 15 amino acids. The CDR3 bases are TGTGCCAGCAGTCCAGGGGTCTCCTATAATTCACCCCTCCACTTT. It specifies CASSPGVSYNSPLHF.

The CDR3 spells CAISVGNTGELFF. The CDR3 nucleotides are TGTGCCATCAGTGTGGGGAACACCGGGGAGCTGTTTTTT. The chain recombines TRBV10-3 with TRBJ2-2; D is unclear. Germline V gene data show CDR1 as ENHRY and CDR2 as SYGVKD. Between the trimmed V and J ends, which lost 4 bases and 1 base, there was a span of 4 bases. The CDR3 extends over 13 amino acids.

This clonotype occurred many times. The V and J genes are TRBV12-3 or TRBV12-4 and TRBJ2-2; no clear D. Trimming took off 7 bases at V and 8 bases at J, with 14 bases between the two ends. The CDR3 runs 13 residues. CDR3 in DNA: TGTGCCAGCACCCGCTCTGTGGGGGGGGAGCTGTTTTTT. Translated: CASTRSVGGELFF.

The chain employs TRBV7-2 and TRBJ2-5, with TRBD1 matching 9 bases. Trimming at V came to 1 base and at J to 1 base, leaving 7 bases not matched to a gene. There are 17 residues in the CDR3. The germline V gene has CDR1 SGHTA and CDR2 FQGNSA. The CDR3 here is CASSLGWPGQGQETQYF. In DNA, the CDR3 is TGTGCCAGCAGCTTAGGTTGGCCGGGACAGGGCCAAGAGACCCAGTACTTC.

Here the CDR3 reads CASSVDLARDTQYF. CDR3 bases: TGTGCCAGCAGCGTAGACCTAGCGAGAGATACGCAGTATTTT. The chain carries TRBV9 and TRBJ2-3; TRBD2 is a possible D gene (6 bases). The CDR3 has 14 amino acids. Germline lookup yields CDR1 SGDLS and CDR2 YYNGEE. Trimming removed 0 bases from V and 5 bases from J, with 10 bases in between.

The genes are TRBV28 and TRBJ2-7; D remains unclear. Between the trimmed V and J ends, which lost 2 bases and 4 bases, there was a span of 12 bases. The CDR3 spans 14 residues. Germline V lookup: CDR1 MDHEN, CDR2 SYDVKM. The CDR3 here is CASSLRNPIYEQYF. CDR3 nucleotides: TGTGCCAGCAGTTTAAGAAATCCGATTTACGAGCAGTACTTC.

This clonotype was recorded at least ten times. The chain couples TRBV7-8 to TRBJ2-5, with TRBD2 matching over 10 bases. The CDR3 runs to 20 residues. With 4 bases clipped from V and 4 bases from J, the junction kept 21 bases outside the gene matches. CDR1 and CDR2 from the germline V gene are SGHVS and FQNEAQ. The CDR3 DNA follows: TGTGCCAGCAGCTACCCATACAGCGAGGTAGCGGGGGGTCTAGGAGAGACCCAGTACTTC. Translation gives CASSYPYSEVAGGLGETQYF.

This clonotype was seen ten or more times. This chain joins TRBV19 and TRBJ2-4; 7 nucleotides align to TRBD2. V gave up 0 bases and J gave up 7 bases; unmatched junction bases: 9. Per germline, CDR1 LNHDA and CDR2 SQIVND (reference sequence). The CDR3 consists of 16 residues. The CDR3 here is CASSIDPGGVANIQYF. The CDR3, as DNA: TGTGCCAGTAGTATAGACCCGGGAGGCGTTGCCAACATTCAGTACTTC.

This clonotype came up many times. CDR3 amino acids: CASGLNPARSTEAFF. In nucleotides, the CDR3 is TGTGCTAGTGGTTTGAATCCCGCCCGGAGCACTGAAGCTTTCTTT. The rearrangement links TRBV12-5 to TRBJ1-1, with D unresolved. V was trimmed by 2 bases and J by 4 bases, leaving 14 bases between them. The CDR3 has 15 amino acids. The germline CDR1 and CDR2 sequences are LGHNT and FRNRAP.

This clonotype was detected many times. CDR3 residues: CASSQDHRLDEQFF. CDR3 nucleotide sequence: TGCGCCAGCAGCCAAGATCATAGACTGGACGAGCAGTTCTTC. The chain recombines TRBV4-3 with TRBJ2-1; D is ambiguous. Trimming cost V 0 bases and J 10 bases, with 13 bases left between them. The CDR3 consists of 14 residues. CDR1 and CDR2 (germline): LGHNA, YSLEER.

This clonotype occurred a few times. This rearrangement joins TRBV9 to TRBJ1-4; 10 bases are a match to TRBD1. CDR1 and CDR2 from the germline V gene are SGDLS and YYNGEE. This CDR3 is 15 amino acids long. V shed 0 bases and J 6 bases; nucleotides not matched to a gene: 2. For the CDR3, the DNA is TGTGCCAGCAGCGTAGGACAGGGGGCTTATGAAAAACTGTTTTTT. Its translation: CASSVGQGAYEKLFF.

This clonotype was seen a few times. Germline is not matched at one junction end, which may reflect a read error. The chain combines TRBV7-7 with TRBJ2-2; D not resolved. The germline V gene encodes CDR1 SSHAT and CDR2 FNYEAQ (reference sequence). The CDR3 has 14 amino acids. The CDR3 DNA is TGTGCTAGCAGCTTTGGAGTAAACACCGGGGAGCTGTTTTTT. Encoded protein: CASSFGVNTGELFF.

This clonotype was detected many times. The genes are TRBV7-8 and TRBJ2-3; 8 bases map to TRBD2. Germline V lookup: CDR1 SGHVS, CDR2 FQNEAQ. Trimming removed 1 base from V and 5 bases from J; junction bases left unmatched: 11. This CDR3 contains 17 residues. This chain's CDR3 is CASSLVISGGRGDTQYF. The CDR3 nucleotides are TGTGCCAGCAGCTTAGTGATCAGCGGGGGTCGGGGAGATACGCAGTATTTT.